These 24 T cell receptor beta chains share one sample of origin, sequenced in a study of long-term antiretroviral therapy in people with HIV. Investigators performed immunoSEQ version v3.0 at survey level. Repertoires were generated with immunoSEQ multiplex PCR, while TCRdb's copy carries only in-frame clones and drops some. The sample holds about 18,000 clones; 90% to 95% are singletons and the top ten take about 9.6%. Sequencing used unsorted PBMCs, obtained 3 years after starting antiretroviral therapy. The receptors here all came from a man aged 50-59 years with HIV.

This clone was observed a single time. The chain's CDR3 is CATSASPGTSGENTGELFF. In DNA, the CDR3 is TGTGCCACCAGCGCCAGTCCCGGGACTAGCGGGGAGAACACCGGGGAGCTGTTTTTT. This chain links TRBV15 with TRBJ2-2; TRBD2 matches at 13 bases. Germline CDR1 LNHNV, CDR2 YYDKDF (reference sequence). V lost 5 bases and J lost 1; bases outside the gene matches: 10. The CDR3 has 19 residues.

V gene TRBV28 combines with J gene TRBJ2-7, with unresolved D. Deletions cut 6 bases from V and 0 bases from J, with 3 bases between. The CDR3 length is 11 residues. CDR1 is MDHEN, CDR2 SYDVKM, per germline. Here the CDR3 reads CASRSSYEQYF. The CDR3 region has the DNA TGTGCCAGCAGGAGCTCCTACGAGCAGTACTTC.

This chain connects TRBV9 to TRBJ2-3; D unresolved. V lost 1 base and J lost 2, with 11 bases in between. The CDR3 contains 15 residues. Germline-derived CDR1 and CDR2 are SGDLS and YYNGEE. The CDR3 nucleotides are TGTGCCAGCAGCGTACTAGACCCAAACACAGATACGCAGTATTTT. Translated: CASSVLDPNTDTQYF.

The chain has TRBV7-9 and TRBJ2-2; TRBD1 is a possible D gene (6 bases). CDR3 length equals 16 residues. The ends were cut back, 5 bases at V and 0 bases at J, with 13 bases in the middle. The germline V gene has CDR1 SEHNR and CDR2 FQNEAQ (reference sequence). The CDR3 sequence is CASSPRTATNTGELFF. The CDR3 DNA follows: TGTGCCAGCAGCCCTCGGACAGCTACGAACACCGGGGAGCTGTTTTTT.

This clone showed up just once. The chain is built from TRBV19 and TRBJ1-1; a possible D gene is TRBD1 (6 bases). V was trimmed by 2 bases and J by 0 bases, leaving 13 bases between them. CDR1 and CDR2 from the germline V gene are LNHDA and SQIVND (reference sequence). The CDR3 length is 16 residues. The CDR3 bases are TGTGCCAGTAGTATAACAAGCGGGGGCCTGAACACTGAAGCTTTCTTT. Protein product: CASSITSGGLNTEAFF.

This clone showed up just a few times. The rearrangement joins TRBV6-4 to TRBJ1-6, with 7 nucleotides matching TRBD1. V was clipped by 5 bases and J by 11 bases; unmatched bases: 9. Per germline, CDR1 MRHNA and CDR2 SNTAGT. The CDR3 sequence is 14 residues long. The CDR3 reads CASSRQGSGPPLHF. The CDR3 DNA follows: TGTGCCAGCAGTCGACAGGGAAGCGGGCCACCCCTCCACTTT.

This clone is medium-sized. This rearrangement joins TRBV4-1 to TRBJ2-1, with TRBD2 matching 10 bases. Germline assignment: CDR1 MGHRA and CDR2 YSYEKL. The CDR3 totals 16 residues. Trimming at V came to 0 bases and at J to 9 bases, leaving 8 bases not matched to a gene. Here the CDR3 reads CASSQESSGGASEQFF. CDR3 DNA: TGCGCCAGCAGCCAAGAGTCCAGCGGGGGGGCCAGTGAGCAGTTCTTC.

V usage is TRBV9 and J usage is TRBJ1-2; 7 bases are shared with TRBD1. CDR1 SGDLS and CDR2 YYNGEE come from the germline V gene. The V and J ends lost 4 bases and 8 bases, in that order; junction bases with no gene match: 8. This CDR3 contains 13 residues. DNA of the CDR3: TGTGCCAGCAGCCAAACCTCAGGGGGAGGCTACACCTTC. Translated: CASSQTSGGGYTF.

This clone was recorded a few times. The chain has TRBV4-2 and TRBJ1-5, with unresolved D. Trimming removed 6 bases from V and 5 bases from J, with 20 bases in between. Germline V gene data show CDR1 as LGHNA and CDR2 as YNFKEQ. This CDR3 contains 16 residues. CDR3 amino acids: CASSGVGTDPHQPQHF. DNA of the CDR3: TGTGCCAGCAGTGGGGTGGGAACAGACCCCCATCAGCCCCAGCATTTT.

This clone occurred once. The chain has TRBV28 and TRBJ2-7; D unresolved. V lost 6 bases to trimming and J lost 4 bases, with 7 bases between them. The CDR3 consists of 11 residues. Germline loops: CDR1 MDHEN, CDR2 SYDVKM. CDR3 amino acids: CASRQNYEQYF. The CDR3 DNA reads as TGTGCCAGCAGGCAAAATTACGAGCAGTACTTC.

This clone was recorded a few times. The CDR3 DNA follows: TGTGCCAGCAGCACCAGTTGGACAGCGAGTGAAAAACTGTTTTTT. Encoded protein: CASSTSWTASEKLFF. The chain couples TRBV9 to TRBJ1-4; perhaps TRBD1 as D (6 bases). CDR3 length: 15 amino acids. The germline V and J ends were trimmed by 4 bases and 7 bases, with 17 bases remaining between them. Looked up from germline, CDR1 is SGDLS and CDR2 is YYNGEE.

The rearrangement links TRBV30 to TRBJ1-4; D may be TRBD1 (6 bases). Germline V CDR1 and CDR2: GTSNPN, SVGIG (reference sequence). CDR3 length: 15 residues. V lost 0 bases to trimming and J lost 0 bases, with 8 bases between them. The CDR3 region has the DNA TGTGCCTGGAGTGTACAGGGTGCAACTAATGAAAAACTGTTTTTT. Its protein is CAWSVQGATNEKLFF.

The J gene is TRBJ2-2, the V gene TRBV19, with 9 bases fitting TRBD2. This CDR3 region has 17 residues. Germline CDR1 LNHDA, CDR2 SQIVND (reference sequence). Losses at the gene ends were 5 bases for V and 4 bases for J; bases not matched to a gene: 11. The CDR3 sequence is CASSPPGLAITTGELFF. The CDR3 DNA reads as TGTGCCAGTAGTCCCCCCGGACTAGCGATTACCACCGGGGAGCTGTTTTTT. Using reference TRBV19 and TRBJ2-2 for the parts outside the CDR3, the full variable domain is DGGITQSPKYLFRKEGQNVTLSCEQNLNHDAMYWYRQDPGQGLRLIYYSQIVNDFQKGDIAEGYSVSREKKESFPLTVTSAQKNPTAFYLCASSPPGLAITTGELFFGEGSRLTVL.

This clone ranks as medium-sized. The gene calls are TRBV10-2 and TRBJ2-6; weak D call: TRBD2 (5 bases). This CDR3 spans 15 amino acids. CDR1 and CDR2 from the germline V gene are WSHSY and SAAADI. The germline V and J ends were trimmed by 4 bases and 2 bases, with 9 bases remaining between them. The CDR3 is CASSGGVPGANVLTF. In nucleotides, the CDR3 is TGCGCCAGCAGTGGGGGAGTCCCTGGGGCCAACGTCCTGACTTTC.

In this sample, this clone turned up a few times. The chain links TRBV5-1 to TRBJ1-5; tentative D call: TRBD1 (6 bases). The V gene lost 4 bases and the J gene lost 8 bases, with 13 bases spanning the gap. The germline CDR1 and CDR2 sequences are SGHRS and YFSETQ. The CDR3 is 13 amino acids. CDR3 sequence (DNA): TGCGCCAGCAGCCGCGGAGGGGGGGAGCCCCAGCATTTT. Protein product: CASSRGGGEPQHF.

V is TRBV2 and J is TRBJ2-1; TRBD2 agrees at 14 bases. Trimming took 7 bases from V and 2 from J; bases not matched to a gene: 1. CDR3 length equals 15 residues. Per germline, CDR1 SNHLY and CDR2 FYNNEI. The CDR3 loop reads CASKTSGGAYNEQFF. CDR3 DNA sequence: TGTGCCAGCAAGACTAGCGGGGGGGCCTACAATGAGCAGTTCTTC.

This chain connects TRBV10-1 to TRBJ2-3; the D gene is possibly TRBD1 (5 bases). Germline loops: CDR1 WNHNN, CDR2 SYGVQD (reference sequence). This CDR3 is built from 14 residues. Trimming shortened V by 1 base and J by 6 bases, and 11 bases separated the two germline ends. The CDR3 here is CASSELGPRDTQYF. Written as DNA, the CDR3 is TGCGCCAGCAGTGAGTTGGGGCCCAGGGATACGCAGTATTTT.

This chain connects TRBV7-2 to TRBJ2-7, with a possible D match to TRBD2 (7 bases). The CDR3 runs 14 residues. Germline CDR1 reads SGHTA; CDR2 reads FQGNSA. The V end was cut by 5 bases, the J end by 1 base, with 12 bases between. The CDR3 region has the DNA TGTGCCAGCAGCCATAGGGGGGGGTCCTACGAGCAGTACTTC. Protein sequence: CASSHRGGSYEQYF.

CDR3 DNA: TGTGCCAGCAGAGACAATCGGGACACTGAAGCTTTCTTT. The encoded protein is CASRDNRDTEAFF. The gene calls are TRBV6-1 and TRBJ1-1; D unclear. CDR1 MNHNS and CDR2 SASEGT come from the germline V gene. The V end was cut by 6 bases, the J end by 3 bases, with 11 bases between. This CDR3 has 13 residues.

The chain employs TRBV5-1 and TRBJ1-1, with no clear D. Germline CDR1 is SGHRS and CDR2 is YFSETQ. V was clipped by 4 bases and J by 1 base, with 2 bases between them. This CDR3 has 11 residues. CDR3: CASSANTEAFF. The CDR3 nucleotides are TGCGCCAGCAGCGCGAACACTGAAGCTTTCTTT.

V usage is TRBV4-3 and J usage is TRBJ1-6; a possible D gene is TRBD1 (5 bases). The germline V gene has CDR1 LGHNA and CDR2 YSLEER. The CDR3 consists of 15 residues. V lost 4 bases, J lost 9 bases, and 16 bases lay in between. The CDR3 DNA reads as TGCGCCAGCAGCCCCAAATCCAGGGAACGTTCACCCCTCCACTTT. As protein: CASSPKSRERSPLHF.

The chain carries TRBV5-1 and TRBJ1-2; 9 positions match TRBD1. The V and J ends lost 5 bases and 0 bases, in that order; junction bases with no gene match: 8. The CDR3 totals 16 residues. Germline CDR1 reads SGHRS; CDR2 reads YFSETQ. The CDR3 coding sequence is TGCGCCAGCAGAGCCGGGACAGGGACCGCTAACTATGGCTACACCTTC. It yields the protein CASRAGTGTANYGYTF.

The V gene is TRBV7-6, the J gene TRBJ1-2; perhaps TRBD1 as D (6 bases). In germline, CDR1 is SGHVS, CDR2 FNYEAQ. The ends were cut back, 2 bases at V and 4 bases at J, with 23 bases in the middle. The CDR3 runs to 18 residues. CDR3 sequence reads: CASSLNRGGGRRSYGYTF. Here the CDR3 DNA reads TGTGCCAGCAGCTTAAACCGAGGAGGGGGGCGACGTAGCTATGGCTACACCTTC.

The gene calls are TRBV5-6 and TRBJ1-5; TRBD1 agrees at 7 bases. Losses at the gene ends were 1 base for V and 3 bases for J; bases not matched to a gene: 4. Germline V gene lookup returns CDR1 SGHDT and CDR2 YYEEEE. CDR3 length equals 15 residues. CDR3: CASSLRQGFNQPQHF. In nucleotides, the CDR3 is TGTGCCAGCAGCTTGAGACAGGGCTTCAATCAGCCCCAGCATTTT. The complete variable domain, with remaining parts taken from reference TRBV5-6 and TRBJ1-5, reads DAGVTQSPTHLIKTRGQQVTLRCSPKSGHDTVSWYQQALGQGPQFIFQYYEEEERQRGNFPDRFSGHQFPNYSSELNVNALLLGDSALYLCASSLRQGFNQPQHFGDGTRLSIL.